What follows are 20 T cell receptor beta chains derived from one specimen sequenced in a study of blood T cell repertoires in COVID-19. This table comes from immunoSEQ multiplex PCR, and its TCRdb copy is limited to in-frame clones, with some not included. The profile covers 65,000 to 90,000 clones, with over 65% appearing a single time and 4% to 5% taken by the ten largest. The sample taken for sequencing was peripheral blood. These receptor sequences come from a woman aged 60-70 years with acute or convalescent COVID-19.

The table lists this clone with a few counts. The V and J genes are TRBV10-3 and TRBJ2-7; 7 nucleotides align to TRBD1. In germline, CDR1 is ENHRY, CDR2 SYGVKD. The CDR3 spans 13 residues. J was trimmed by 6 bases and V by 6 bases; bases with no gene match: 8. The CDR3 nucleotides are TGTGCCATCAGAACAGGGGAATCAAGCGAGCAGTACTTC. Protein: CAIRTGESSEQYF.

Comment on this clone: Other nucleotide sequences from this sample produce the same CDR3. This chain connects TRBV27 to TRBJ2-7; D uncertain. CDR1 is MNHEY and CDR2 is SMNVEV in the germline V gene (reference sequence). The CDR3 length is 13 residues. V lost 3 bases and J lost 0, with 6 bases in between. Written as DNA, the CDR3 is TGTGCCAGCAGTTTCAGAAGCTCCTACGAGCAGTACTTC. Translating it yields CASSFRSSYEQYF.

The V call is TRBV25-1, the J call TRBJ2-1; D possibly corresponds to TRBD2 (6 bases). CDR1 is MGHDK and CDR2 is SYGVNS in the germline V gene. V was clipped by 1 base and J by 6 bases, with 7 bases between them. CDR3 length equals 13 residues. The CDR3 nucleotides are TGTGCCAGCAGTGAATTTAGCGGCAATGAGCAGTTCTTC. The encoded protein is CASSEFSGNEQFF.

The rearrangement links TRBV5-1 to TRBJ2-2; 7 bases line up with TRBD1. Germline trimming cut 4 bases from V and 7 bases from J; bases unmatched to any gene: 10. CDR3 length: 15 amino acids. CDR1 is SGHRS and CDR2 is YFSETQ in the germline V gene. The chain's CDR3 is CASSSRDSTGGELFF. Written as DNA, the CDR3 is TGCGCCAGCAGCAGTCGGGACAGTACCGGCGGGGAGCTGTTTTTT.

The chain links TRBV19 to TRBJ1-1; maybe TRBD1 (6 bases). Germline-derived CDR1 and CDR2 are LNHDA and SQIVND (reference sequence). Trimming pared 4 bases from V and 0 bases from J, leaving 12 bases between. CDR3 length: 15 residues. CDR3 coding DNA: TGTGCCAGTAGTACGGCAGGGGTCATGAACACTGAAGCTTTCTTT. Its translation is CASSTAGVMNTEAFF.

The CDR3 coding sequence is TGCGCCAGCAGCCCCAGAGCCGGGACACGGAACACTGAAGCTTTCTTT. It is translated as CASSPRAGTRNTEAFF. The chain combines TRBV5-1 with TRBJ1-1; possibly TRBD1 for D (6 bases). The CDR3 consists of 16 residues. V was pared by 4 bases and J by 1 base, with 17 bases between. Germline V CDR1 and CDR2: SGHRS, YFSETQ.

This clone has a handful of counts. The chain couples TRBV18 to TRBJ1-1, with D possibly TRBD1 on 6 matching bases. Germline values: CDR1 KGHSH, CDR2 LQKENI. The CDR3 is 13 residues long. The V end lost 11 bases, the J end lost 1 base, and 14 bases lay between the germline ends. Written as DNA, the CDR3 is TGTGCCGGCATGACAGGATCGAACACTGAAGCTTTCTTT. This translates into CAGMTGSNTEAFF.

This sequence joins TRBV25-1 and TRBJ2-1; possible D gene TRBD1, 6 bases. Per germline, CDR1 MGHDK and CDR2 SYGVNS. The CDR3 loop spans 14 amino acids. V gave up 5 bases and J gave up 6 bases, with 14 bases separating them. The CDR3 DNA reads TGTGCCAGCAGTACAGGGCGAGGGTCCAATGAGCAGTTCTTC. It specifies CASSTGRGSNEQFF.

The rearrangement links TRBV2 to TRBJ1-2; TRBD1 agrees at 7 bases. The germline V gene has CDR1 SNHLY and CDR2 FYNNEI. With V trimmed by 1 base and J by 8 bases, 4 bases remained unmatched. This CDR3 has 13 residues. The CDR3 DNA is TGTGCCAGCAGTGAAGGACAGGGTGGCGGCTACACCTTC. This codes for CASSEGQGGGYTF.

The V gene is TRBV9, the J gene TRBJ1-2; D might be TRBD1 (6 bases). Deletions cut 3 bases from V and 2 bases from J, with 20 bases between. In germline, CDR1 is SGDLS, CDR2 YYNGEE. There are 17 residues in the CDR3. CDR3 DNA: TGTGCCAGCAGCGCCCGAGGTGGGGGGGCGAGAAACTATGGCTACACCTTC. Residues: CASSARGGGARNYGYTF. The whole variable domain, remainder taken from reference TRBV9 and TRBJ1-2, is DSGVTQTPKHLITATGQRVTLRCSPRSGDLSVYWYQQSLDQGLQFLIQYYNGEERAKGNILERFSAQQFPDLHSELNLSSLELGDSALYFCASSARGGGARNYGYTFGSGTRLTVV.

The V gene is TRBV6-5, the J gene TRBJ2-1, with D tentatively TRBD2 (5 bases). Germline V lookup: CDR1 MNHEY, CDR2 SVGAGI. CDR3 length equals 15 residues. Deletions cut 5 bases from V and 1 base from J, with 12 bases between. The CDR3 DNA reads TGTGCCAGCAGTACCACGGAGGCTTCCTACAATGAGCAGTTCTTC. It yields the protein CASSTTEASYNEQFF.

CDR3: CSVETGTPNYEQYF. The CDR3 coding sequence is TGCAGCGTTGAAACCGGGACACCAAACTACGAGCAGTACTTC. This chain joins TRBV29-1 and TRBJ2-7; maybe TRBD1 (6 bases). Germline V gene lookup returns CDR1 SQVTM and CDR2 ANQGSEA. The CDR3 covers 14 residues. The germline V and J ends were trimmed by 2 bases and 3 bases, with 14 bases remaining between them.

The chain recombines TRBV21-1 with TRBJ1-4. TRBV21-1 is described as a pseudogene. This CDR3 spans 23 amino acids. The CDR3 spells CASSKGECYNATRRCDNNEKLFF. CDR3 nucleotides: TGTGCCAGCAGCAAAGGTGAATGCTATAACGCAACTAGGCGCTGCGACAACAATGAAAAACTGTTTTTT.

This chain links TRBV7-3 with TRBJ1-6; D might be TRBD1 (6 bases). Between the trimmed V and J ends, which lost 2 bases and 7 bases, there was a span of 12 bases. CDR3 length: 15 residues. Germline V gene sequence: CDR1 SGHTA, CDR2 FQGTGA. This chain's CDR3 is CASSLRRGGNSPLHF. The CDR3 DNA sequence: TGTGCCAGCAGCTTACGCAGGGGAGGGAATTCACCCCTCCACTTT.

The rearrangement joins TRBV3-1 (or the pseudogene TRBV3-2) to TRBJ2-5; 12 bases map to TRBD1. V trimming: 2 bases; J trimming: 7 bases; junction bases outside the gene matches: 8. The germline V gene encodes CDR1 LGHDT and CDR2 YNNKEL (reference sequence). CDR3 length: 16 residues. The CDR3 spells CASSQPRDRGRGTQYF. CDR3 sequence (DNA): TGTGCCAGCAGCCAACCCCGGGACAGGGGGCGTGGGACCCAGTACTTC.

In its sample, this clone was seen once. The V and J genes are TRBV28 and TRBJ1-2; tentatively, D is TRBD1 (6 bases). Germline V gene data show CDR1 as MDHEN and CDR2 as SYDVKM. V dropped 10 bases and J dropped 8 bases, with 20 bases sitting between them. This CDR3 has 13 amino acids. CDR3 amino acids: CATHRGGAKGYTF. In DNA form, the CDR3 reads TGTGCCACCCACCGTGGGGGGGCGAAGGGCTACACCTTC.

V is TRBV7-3 and J is TRBJ2-2; D is possibly TRBD2 (5 bases). V gave up 5 bases and J gave up 6 bases, with 13 bases separating them. Germline CDR1 SGHTA, CDR2 FQGTGA. CDR3 length equals 14 residues. CDR3 DNA sequence: TGTGCCAGCAGCAAGGACGGGGTCGCCGGGGAGCTGTTTTTT. Translation: CASSKDGVAGELFF.

On this clone itself: The same CDR3 arises from other DNA sequences in this sample as well. The chain recombines TRBV30 with TRBJ1-2; D is unclear. Trimming shortened V by 3 bases and J by 2 bases, and 10 bases separated the two germline ends. Germline assignment: CDR1 GTSNPN and CDR2 SVGIG (reference sequence). The CDR3 runs to 13 residues. CDR3 region: CAWSLGINYGYTF. CDR3 in DNA: TGTGCCTGGAGCCTCGGGATAAACTATGGCTACACCTTC.

CDR3 coding DNA: TGTGCCAGCAGCTTAGGTGGTGCGACAGGGGGATATTTTGGTTCACCCCTCCACTTT. Translated: CASSLGGATGGYFGSPLHF. This chain links TRBV7-2 with TRBJ1-6, with TRBD1 identical over 9 bases. The CDR3 covers 19 residues. The V and J ends lost 1 base and 9 bases, in that order; junction bases with no gene match: 16. Germline assignment: CDR1 SGHTA and CDR2 FQGNSA.

The V and J genes are TRBV7-2 and TRBJ2-7, with D perhaps matching TRBD1 (6 bases). The CDR3 is 14 amino acids. V lost 1 base and J 0 bases, leaving 7 bases between the germline ends. Germline CDR1 is SGHTA and CDR2 is FQGNSA. CDR3 bases: TGTGCCAGCAGCTTAGAGGACAGCTCCTACGAGCAGTACTTC. It yields the protein CASSLEDSSYEQYF.